This T cell receptor beta chain stems from a study of blood T cell repertoires in COVID-19. Study context: Samples taken during acute and convalescent COVID-19 were collected in the United States, Italy and Spain. PBMCs, B-cell-depleted T cells, or T cells were the source of the cDNA or gDNA that made up the material.

The CDR3 runs 14 residues. From germline, CDR1 is SGHRS and CDR2 YFSETQ. V trimming: 4 bases; J trimming: 5 bases; junction bases outside the gene matches: 8. In the original processing: The assay estimated nucleated cells by amplifying reference gene primers. Sequencing was performed with immunoSEQ multiplex PCR; in TCRdb, only in-frame clones are kept and a portion is missing. V and J calls and clone size follow that table, whereas D and trimming were derived from the DNA. This repertoire shows about 140,000 clones, roughly 80% found once; its top ten account for roughly 7.3%. Sequenced input: peripheral blood. The chain couples TRBV5-1 to TRBJ1-2; 7 bases map to TRBD1. The receptor was derived from a human donor in a cohort sampled during active COVID-19. CDR3 sequence (DNA): TGCGCCAGCAGCCCGGGACAGCCGTCGTATGGCTACACCTTC. As protein: CASSPGQPSYGYTF.